Below, 5 T cell receptor beta chains from the same sample are listed, as sequenced in a study of shared clonotypes between healthy human individuals. Data came from immunoSEQ multiplex PCR; TCRdb stores just in-frame clones and leaves some out. Counted here are 2 million to 2.5 million clones, 95% occurring once; the ten biggest clones make up around 0.13%. Source material: naive CD4+ T cells sorted from blood. Subset specified: CD45RA+ positively selected. Receptor source: a man younger than 35 in good health.

The J gene is TRBJ2-3, the V gene TRBV25-1; no firm D call. Trimming left V 4 bases short and J 2 bases short, with 4 bases between. CDR3 length: 12 amino acids. Looked up from germline, CDR1 is MGHDK and CDR2 is SYGVNS. The DNA for the CDR3 is TGTGCCAGCAGTGGAATCACAGATACGCAGTATTTT. It is translated as CASSGITDTQYF. Using reference TRBV25-1 and TRBJ2-3 for the parts outside the CDR3, the full variable domain is EADIYQTPRYLVIGTGKKITLECSQTMGHDKMYWYQQDPGMELHLIHYSYGVNSTEKGDLSSESTVSRIRTEHFPLTLESARPSHTSQYLCASSGITDTQYFGPGTRLTVL.

The chain joins TRBV28 to TRBJ1-2, with 7 positions matching TRBD1. Germline CDR1 MDHEN, CDR2 SYDVKM. The CDR3 is 15 residues long. Trimming at V came to 4 bases and at J to 3 bases, leaving 8 bases not matched to a gene. The CDR3 region is CASSSEGQRDYGYTF. The CDR3 DNA is TGTGCCAGCAGTTCCGAGGGACAGAGGGACTATGGCTACACCTTC.

A single count supports this clone. CDR3 in amino acids: CAWSVARNNQPQHF. The CDR3 DNA sequence: TGTGCCTGGAGTGTAGCCAGGAACAATCAGCCCCAGCATTTT. This chain links TRBV30 with TRBJ1-5; D remains unclear. The CDR3 sequence is 14 residues long. CDR1 and CDR2 from the germline V gene are GTSNPN and SVGIG (reference sequence). With 0 bases removed from V and 3 bases from J, the gap between germline ends came to 9 bases.

This clone is a singleton in its sample. V gene TRBV30 combines with J gene TRBJ2-1; D might be TRBD1 (5 bases). The germline V and J ends were trimmed by 0 bases and 3 bases, with 15 bases remaining between them. The CDR3 is made up of 16 amino acids. CDR1 GTSNPN and CDR2 SVGIG come from the germline V gene (reference sequence). The CDR3 nucleotides are TGTGCCTGGAGTGTACCGGACACCAGTAGCTACAATGAGCAGTTCTTC. It yields the protein CAWSVPDTSSYNEQFF.

The V and J genes are TRBV27 and TRBJ2-5; weak D call: TRBD1 (9 bases). The V gene lost 4 bases and the J gene lost 2 bases, with 26 bases spanning the gap. The CDR3 loop spans 19 amino acids. Per germline, CDR1 MNHEY and CDR2 SMNVEV (reference sequence). As DNA, the CDR3 is TGTGCCAGCAGTTCTGGGACAGGGCCCCGGGGGGGGATACAAGAGACCCAGTACTTC. It is translated as CASSSGTGPRGGIQETQYF.